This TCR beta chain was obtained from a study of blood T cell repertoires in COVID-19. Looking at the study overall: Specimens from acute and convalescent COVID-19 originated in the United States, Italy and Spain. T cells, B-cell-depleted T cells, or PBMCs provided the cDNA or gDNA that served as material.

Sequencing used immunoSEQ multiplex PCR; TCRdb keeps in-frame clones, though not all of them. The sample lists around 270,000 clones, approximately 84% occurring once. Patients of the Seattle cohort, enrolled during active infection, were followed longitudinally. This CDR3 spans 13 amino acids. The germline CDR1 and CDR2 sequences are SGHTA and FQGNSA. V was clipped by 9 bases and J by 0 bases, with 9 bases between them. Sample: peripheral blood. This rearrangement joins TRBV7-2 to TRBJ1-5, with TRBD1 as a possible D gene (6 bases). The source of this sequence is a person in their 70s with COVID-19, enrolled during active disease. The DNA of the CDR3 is TGTGCCAGTAGGACAGCTAGCAATCAGCCCCAGCATTTT. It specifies CASRTASNQPQHF.